These T cell receptor beta chains were read from a single sample in a study of T cell repertoires in cytomegalovirus infection. Antigen specificity for these receptors is unknown. TCRdb recomputed calls from the reads with MiXCR, one row per CDR3 protein. The table lists 900,000 to 950,000 distinct CDR3 sequences, around 29% of them singletons. The material sequenced was cultured CD8+ T cells from PBMCs, taken from culture after CMV antigen stimulation. The receptors originated from a human donor in good health (CMV status not recorded). Some clones in this sample may be carry-over from other donors' samples. The CDR3 runs from the conserved cysteine through the conserved F or W. A D gene is named only where the DNA matches it firmly. A row's size may be missing; if present it is once, few, many or a size class.

cdr3_length: 16; clone_size: NA; v_call: TRBV27; j_call: TRBJ2-7; d_call: TRBD1; cdr3_nt: TGTGCCTGCAGTCCATCCACAGGGGATACATCCTACGAGCAGTACTTC; cdr3_aa: CACSPSTGDTSYEQYF
cdr3_length: 17; clone_size: NA; v_call: TRBV19; j_call: TRBJ1-1; d_call: NA; cdr3_nt: TGTGCCAGTAGTATTCGGACAGAATATTTGCTCGGGACTGAAGCTTTCTTT; cdr3_aa: CASSIRTEYLLGTEAFF
cdr3_length: 14; clone_size: few; v_call: TRBV4-1; j_call: TRBJ1-1; d_call: NA; cdr3_nt: TGCGCCAGCAGCCAAAAGGTTATGAACACTGAAGCTTTCTTT; cdr3_aa: CASSQKVMNTEAFF
cdr3_length: 18; clone_size: NA; v_call: TRBV6-2/TRBV6-3; j_call: TRBJ2-1; d_call: TRBD2; cdr3_nt: TGTGCCAGCAGTTACCCCACCGATAGCGGGGGGGGGTACAATGAGCAGTTCTTC; cdr3_aa: CASSYPTDSGGGYNEQFF
cdr3_length: 16; clone_size: NA; v_call: TRBV7-2; j_call: TRBJ2-2; d_call: NA; cdr3_nt: TGTGCCAGCACCTCTTCGGGGGGCCTAAACACCGGGGAGCTGTTTTTT; cdr3_aa: CASTSSGGLNTGELFF
cdr3_length: 16; clone_size: many; v_call: TRBV7-2; j_call: TRBJ2-5; d_call: NA; cdr3_nt: TGTGCCAGCAGCTTACCTGCAAACAGGGGGGGAAAGACCCAGTACTTC; cdr3_aa: CASSLPANRGGKTQYF
cdr3_length: 16; clone_size: NA; v_call: TRBV6-2/TRBV6-3; j_call: TRBJ1-3; d_call: NA; cdr3_nt: TGTGCCAGCAGTTACTCGCATCGCTCGGCTGGAAACACCATATATTTT; cdr3_aa: CASSYSHRSAGNTIYF
cdr3_length: 15; clone_size: NA; v_call: TRBV7-9; j_call: TRBJ2-1; d_call: TRBD2; cdr3_nt: TGTGCCAGCAGCTTGGGCGGGGGGTTTCGGAATGAGCAGTTCTTC; cdr3_aa: CASSLGGGFRNEQFF
cdr3_length: 13; clone_size: few; v_call: TRBV12-3/TRBV12-4; j_call: TRBJ2-7; d_call: NA; cdr3_nt: TGTGCCAGCAGTTTAGTTAGCGTTGGCGAGCAGTACTTC; cdr3_aa: CASSLVSVGEQYF
cdr3_length: 14; clone_size: many; v_call: TRBV12-3/TRBV12-4; j_call: TRBJ2-7; d_call: NA; cdr3_nt: TGTGCCAGCAGCTTAGGTGGCAGGGGTTACGAGCAGTACTTC; cdr3_aa: CASSLGGRGYEQYF
cdr3_length: 15; clone_size: few; v_call: TRBV7-9; j_call: TRBJ2-2; d_call: NA; cdr3_nt: TGTGCCAGCAGCTTAGGGAAGGCGAACACCGGGGAGCTGTTTTTT; cdr3_aa: CASSLGKANTGELFF
cdr3_length: 15; clone_size: NA; v_call: TRBV12-3/TRBV12-4; j_call: TRBJ1-2; d_call: TRBD1; cdr3_nt: TGTGCCAGCAGCCCCCGGGCAGGGGGCTGGTATGGCTACACCTTC; cdr3_aa: CASSPRAGGWYGYTF
cdr3_length: 16; clone_size: many; v_call: TRBV7-9; j_call: TRBJ2-1; d_call: TRBD2; cdr3_nt: TGTGCCAGCAGCCAAACTAGCGGGGCCCCGTACAATGAGCAGTTCTTC; cdr3_aa: CASSQTSGAPYNEQFF